This TCR beta chain comes out of a study of brain T cells in children with intractable seizures. Findings and caveats of the study: Pre- and post-surgery blood differed in depth, so pre-surgery absences may be undersampling. Only CDR3 sequence similarity suggested viral specificity, without known HCMV serostatus.

The CDR3 runs to 13 residues. The germline gives CDR1 SGDLS, CDR2 YYNGEE. TCRdb's copy holds only in-frame clones and misses some; the assay was immunoSEQ multiplex PCR. The sample includes around 100,000 clones, approximately 94% of them seen just once. Only cases whose brain tissue showed the highest T cell transcript signatures were sequenced. Patients received at least one anti-epileptic drug before surgery. Comments on this clone: Its antigen is unknown. A junction end diverges from the germline sequence, so it may reflect a read error.

The chain combines TRBV9 with TRBJ1-5, with TRBD1 matching 7 bases. The origin of this receptor is a boy in the first two years of life with hemimegalencephaly and intractable seizures. The input for sequencing was peripheral blood, taken at surgery. The CDR3 DNA reads as TGTGCCAGCAGCGTAGATATTGGGACAGTAGAGTATTTT. The encoded protein is CASSVDIGTVEYF.